The entry below gives a single TCR beta chain sequence along with its context. Produced via immunoSEQ multiplex PCR; TCRdb's table is partial and in-frame only. The sample holds about 260,000 clones; more than 80% are singletons and the top ten take roughly 3.9%. The sample originates from a study of blood T cell repertoires in COVID-19. For the study at large: From T cells, B-cell-depleted T cells, or PBMCs came the material, which was cDNA or gDNA.

The TCR comes from a woman aged 30 to 39 with acute COVID-19. Sequenced material: PBMCs or T cells enriched from blood (not recorded which).

The CDR3 region has the DNA TGTGCCAGCAGTTTCAGACAGGGCCATTACGAGCAGTACTTC. Translation: CASSFRQGHYEQYF. The gene calls are TRBV27 and TRBJ2-7, with 7 positions matching TRBD1. Germline-derived CDR1 and CDR2 are MNHEY and SMNVEV (reference sequence). The V and J ends lost 3 bases and 4 bases, in that order; junction bases with no gene match: 6. The CDR3 extends over 14 amino acids.